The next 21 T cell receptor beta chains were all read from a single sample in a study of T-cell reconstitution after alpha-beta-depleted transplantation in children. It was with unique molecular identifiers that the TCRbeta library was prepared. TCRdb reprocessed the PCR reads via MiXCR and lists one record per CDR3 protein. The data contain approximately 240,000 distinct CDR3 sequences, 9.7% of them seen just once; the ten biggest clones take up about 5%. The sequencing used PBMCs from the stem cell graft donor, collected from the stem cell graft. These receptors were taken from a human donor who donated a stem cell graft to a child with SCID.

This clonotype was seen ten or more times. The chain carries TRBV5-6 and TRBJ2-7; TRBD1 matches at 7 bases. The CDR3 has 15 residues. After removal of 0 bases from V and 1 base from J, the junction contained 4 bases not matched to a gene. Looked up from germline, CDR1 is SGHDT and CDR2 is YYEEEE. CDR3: CASSLGQGKSYEQYF. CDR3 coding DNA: TGTGCCAGCAGCTTGGGACAGGGCAAATCCTACGAGCAGTACTTC.

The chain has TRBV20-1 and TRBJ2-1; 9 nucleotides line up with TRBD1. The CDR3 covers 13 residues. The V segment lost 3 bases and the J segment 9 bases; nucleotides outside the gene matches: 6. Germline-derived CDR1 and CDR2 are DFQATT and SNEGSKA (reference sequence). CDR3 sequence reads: CSASRTGEGEQFF. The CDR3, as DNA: TGCAGTGCTAGCCGGACAGGGGAGGGTGAGCAGTTCTTC.

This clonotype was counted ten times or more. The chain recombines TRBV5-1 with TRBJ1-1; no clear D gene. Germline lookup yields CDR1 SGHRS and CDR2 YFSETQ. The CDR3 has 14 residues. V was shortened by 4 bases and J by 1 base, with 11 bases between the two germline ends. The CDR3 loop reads CASSPGRPNTEAFF. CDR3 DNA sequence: TGCGCCAGCAGCCCGGGTCGGCCGAACACTGAAGCTTTCTTT. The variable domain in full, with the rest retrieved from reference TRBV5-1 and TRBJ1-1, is KAGVTQTPRYLIKTRGQQVTLSCSPISGHRSVSWYQQTPGQGLQFLFEYFSETQRNKGNFPGRFSGRQFSNSRSEMNVSTLELGDSALYLCASSPGRPNTEAFFGQGTRLTVV.

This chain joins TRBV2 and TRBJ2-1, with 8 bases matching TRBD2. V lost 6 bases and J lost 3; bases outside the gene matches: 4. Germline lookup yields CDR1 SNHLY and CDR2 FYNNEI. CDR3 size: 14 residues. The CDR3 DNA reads TGTGCCAGCAGGCAACTAGCGGTCTACAATGAGCAGTTCTTC. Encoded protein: CASRQLAVYNEQFF. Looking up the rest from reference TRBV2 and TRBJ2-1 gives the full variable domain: EPEVTQTPSHQVTQMGQEVILRCVPISNHLYFYWYRQILGQKVEFLVSFYNNEISEKSEIFDDQFSVERPDGSNFTLKIRSTKLEDSAMYFCASRQLAVYNEQFFGPGTRLTVL.

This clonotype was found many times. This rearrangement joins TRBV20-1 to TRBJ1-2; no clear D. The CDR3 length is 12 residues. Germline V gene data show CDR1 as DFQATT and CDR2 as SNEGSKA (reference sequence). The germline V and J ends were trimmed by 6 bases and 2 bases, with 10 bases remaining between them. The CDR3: CSANTGNYGYTF. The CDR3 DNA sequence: TGCAGTGCGAACACGGGGAACTATGGCTACACCTTC.

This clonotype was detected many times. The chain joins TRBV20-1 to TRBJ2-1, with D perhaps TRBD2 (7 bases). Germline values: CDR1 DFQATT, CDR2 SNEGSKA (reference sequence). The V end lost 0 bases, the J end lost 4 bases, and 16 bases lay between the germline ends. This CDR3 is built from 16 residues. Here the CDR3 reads CSARDLLGGGYNEQFF. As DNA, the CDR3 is TGCAGTGCTAGAGATCTTTTAGGGGGGGGGTACAATGAGCAGTTCTTC.

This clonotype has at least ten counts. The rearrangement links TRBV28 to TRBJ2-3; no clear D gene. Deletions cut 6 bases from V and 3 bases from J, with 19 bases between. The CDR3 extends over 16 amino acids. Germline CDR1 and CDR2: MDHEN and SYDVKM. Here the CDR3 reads CASSLRQAMATDTQYF. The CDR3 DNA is TGTGCCAGCAGCCTTCGTCAGGCGATGGCGACAGATACGCAGTATTTT.

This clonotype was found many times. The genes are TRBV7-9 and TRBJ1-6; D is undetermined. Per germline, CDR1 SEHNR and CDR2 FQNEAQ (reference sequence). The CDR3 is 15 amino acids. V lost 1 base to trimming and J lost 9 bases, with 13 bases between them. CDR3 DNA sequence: TGTGCCAGCAGCTTAGGTTCAGGTGCGGCTTCACCCCTCCACTTT. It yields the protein CASSLGSGAASPLHF.

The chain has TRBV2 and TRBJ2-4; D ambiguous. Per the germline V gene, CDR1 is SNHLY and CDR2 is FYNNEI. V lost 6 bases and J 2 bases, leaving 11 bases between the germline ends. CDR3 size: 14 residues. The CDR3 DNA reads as TGTGCCAGCAGCCGCCCAATAACCAAAAACATTCAGTACTTC. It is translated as CASSRPITKNIQYF.

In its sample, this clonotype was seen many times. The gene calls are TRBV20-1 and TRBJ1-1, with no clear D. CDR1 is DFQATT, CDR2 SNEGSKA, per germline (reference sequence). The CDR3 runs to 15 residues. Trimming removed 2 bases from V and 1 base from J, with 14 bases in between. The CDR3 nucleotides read TGCAGTGCTAGAAAAATGGCAGGAGGGAACACTGAAGCTTTCTTT. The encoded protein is CSARKMAGGNTEAFF.

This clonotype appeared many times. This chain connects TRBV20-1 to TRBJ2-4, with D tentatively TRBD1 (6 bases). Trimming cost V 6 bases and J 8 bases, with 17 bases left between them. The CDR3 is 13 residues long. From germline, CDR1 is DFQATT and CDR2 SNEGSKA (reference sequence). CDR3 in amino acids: CSANLQGADIQYF. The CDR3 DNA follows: TGCAGTGCCAACTTACAGGGTGCGGACATTCAGTACTTC.

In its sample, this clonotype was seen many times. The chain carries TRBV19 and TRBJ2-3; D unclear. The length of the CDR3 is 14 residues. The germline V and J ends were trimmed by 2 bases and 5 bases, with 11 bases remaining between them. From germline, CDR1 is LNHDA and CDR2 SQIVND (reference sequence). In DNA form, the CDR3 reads TGTGCCAGTAGTATAAATAGGGAAGGAGATACGCAGTATTTT. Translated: CASSINREGDTQYF.

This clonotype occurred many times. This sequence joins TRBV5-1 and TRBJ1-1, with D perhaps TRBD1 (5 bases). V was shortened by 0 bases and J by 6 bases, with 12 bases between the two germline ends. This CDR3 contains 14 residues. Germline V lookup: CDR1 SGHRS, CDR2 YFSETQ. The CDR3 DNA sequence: TGCGCCAGCAGCTTGGGGGGGGAGGGGTCTGAAGCTTTCTTT. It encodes CASSLGGEGSEAFF. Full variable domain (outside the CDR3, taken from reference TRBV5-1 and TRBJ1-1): KAGVTQTPRYLIKTRGQQVTLSCSPISGHRSVSWYQQTPGQGLQFLFEYFSETQRNKGNFPGRFSGRQFSNSRSEMNVSTLELGDSALYLCASSLGGEGSEAFFGQGTRLTVV.

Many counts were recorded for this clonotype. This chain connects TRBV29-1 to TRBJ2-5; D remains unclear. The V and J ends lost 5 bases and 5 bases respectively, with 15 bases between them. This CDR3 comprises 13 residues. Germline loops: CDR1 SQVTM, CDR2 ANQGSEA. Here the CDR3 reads CSVRPSRWETQYF. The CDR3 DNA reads TGCAGCGTTCGTCCTAGTCGCTGGGAGACCCAGTACTTC.

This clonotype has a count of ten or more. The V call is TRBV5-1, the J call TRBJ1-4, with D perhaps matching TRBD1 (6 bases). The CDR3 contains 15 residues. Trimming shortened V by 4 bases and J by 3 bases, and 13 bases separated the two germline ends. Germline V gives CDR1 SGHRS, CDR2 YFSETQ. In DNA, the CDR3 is TGCGCCAGCAGCGAAAGAGGGGGTCCTAATGAAAAACTGTTTTTT. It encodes CASSERGGPNEKLFF.

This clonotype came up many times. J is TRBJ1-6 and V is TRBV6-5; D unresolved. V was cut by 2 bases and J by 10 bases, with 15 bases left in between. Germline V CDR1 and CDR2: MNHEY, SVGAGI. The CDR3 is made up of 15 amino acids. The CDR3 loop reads CASSYQPSVGSPLHF. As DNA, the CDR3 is TGTGCCAGCAGTTACCAGCCGTCAGTCGGCTCACCCCTCCACTTT.

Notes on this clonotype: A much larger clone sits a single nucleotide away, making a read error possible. CDR3 loop: CASSSGPNTYEQYF. Written as DNA, the CDR3 is TGTGCCAGCAGCTCCGGACCGAATACCTACGAGCAGTACTTC. This chain links TRBV7-6 with TRBJ2-7; D uncertain. CDR1 SGHVS and CDR2 FNYEAQ come from the germline V gene. The length of the CDR3 is 14 residues. Trimming shortened V by 4 bases and J by 2 bases, and 12 bases separated the two germline ends.

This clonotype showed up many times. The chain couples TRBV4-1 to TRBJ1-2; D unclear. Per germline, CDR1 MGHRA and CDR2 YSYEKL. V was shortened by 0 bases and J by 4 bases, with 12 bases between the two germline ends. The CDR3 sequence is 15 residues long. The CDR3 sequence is CASSQDPRIRYGYTF. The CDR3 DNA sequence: TGCGCCAGCAGCCAAGATCCGAGGATACGCTATGGCTACACCTTC.

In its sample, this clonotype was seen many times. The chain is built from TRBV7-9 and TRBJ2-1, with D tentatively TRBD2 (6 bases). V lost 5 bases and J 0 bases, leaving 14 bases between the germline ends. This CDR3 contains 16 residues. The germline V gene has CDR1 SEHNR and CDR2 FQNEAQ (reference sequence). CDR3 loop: CASSPGGVSSYNEQFF. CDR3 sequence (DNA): TGTGCCAGCAGCCCCGGCGGGGTTAGCTCCTACAATGAGCAGTTCTTC. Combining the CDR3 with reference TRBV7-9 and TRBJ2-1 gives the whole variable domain DTGVSQNPRHKITKRGQNVTFRCDPISEHNRLYWYRQTLGQGPEFLTYFQNEAQLEKSRLLSDRFSAERPKGSFSTLEIQRTEQGDSAMYLCASSPGGVSSYNEQFFGPGTRLTVL.

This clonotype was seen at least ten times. CDR3 protein: CSVPGSANYEQYF. CDR3 sequence (DNA): TGCAGTGTTCCGGGGAGTGCGAACTACGAGCAGTACTTC. J is TRBJ2-7 and V is TRBV20-1; tentatively, D is TRBD2 (5 bases). The CDR3 sequence is 13 residues long. Trimming stripped 7 bases from V and 3 bases from J, with 16 bases between. Germline V gives CDR1 DFQATT, CDR2 SNEGSKA (reference sequence).

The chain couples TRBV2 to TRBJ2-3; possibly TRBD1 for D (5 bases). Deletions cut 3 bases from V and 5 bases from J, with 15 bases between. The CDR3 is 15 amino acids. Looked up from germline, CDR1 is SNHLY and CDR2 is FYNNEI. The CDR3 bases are TGTGCCAGCAGTGAGGACACCCCGGTAGTAGATACGCAGTATTTT. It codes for CASSEDTPVVDTQYF.